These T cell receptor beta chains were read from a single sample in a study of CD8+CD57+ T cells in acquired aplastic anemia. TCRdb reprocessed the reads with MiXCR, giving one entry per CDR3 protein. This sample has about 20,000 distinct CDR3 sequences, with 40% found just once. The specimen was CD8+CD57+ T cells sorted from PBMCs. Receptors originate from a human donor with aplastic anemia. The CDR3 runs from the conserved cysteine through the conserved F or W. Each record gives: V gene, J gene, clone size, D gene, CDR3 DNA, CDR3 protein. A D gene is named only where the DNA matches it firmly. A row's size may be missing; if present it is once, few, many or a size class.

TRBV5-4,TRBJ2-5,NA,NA,TGTGCCAGCAGCCTCCCCCTGGGGGGCCCCACTCAAGAGACCCAGTACTTC,CASSLPLGGPTQETQYF
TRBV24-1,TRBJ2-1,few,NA,TGTGCCACCAGTGAACGGGACTCGGGAAATGAGCAGTTCTTC,CATSERDSGNEQFF
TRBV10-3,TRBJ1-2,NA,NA,TGTGCCATCAGTGATTCCCCAGAGAACTATGGCTACACCTTC,CAISDSPENYGYTF
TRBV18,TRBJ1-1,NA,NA,TGTGCCAGCTCACCAACCCCCGATCGGCCCAGTGAAGCTTTCTTT,CASSPTPDRPSEAFF
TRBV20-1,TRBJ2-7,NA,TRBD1,TGCAGTGCTAGAGATCACGGGACAGTTAGCTACGAGCAGTACTTC,CSARDHGTVSYEQYF
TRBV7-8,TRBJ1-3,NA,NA,TGTGCCAGCAGCTCACCCCCGAACTCTGGAAACACCATATATTTT,CASSSPPNSGNTIYF
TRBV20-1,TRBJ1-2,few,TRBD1,TGCAGTGCTAGAGATCGTAGACAGGGGGGCTACACCTTC,CSARDRRQGGYTF
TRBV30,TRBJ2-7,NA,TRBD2,TGTGCCTACTCGGGACTAGCGGATCGCTACGAGCAGTACTTC,CAYSGLADRYEQYF
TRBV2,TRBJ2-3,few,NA,TGTGCCAGCAGTGAAGACGGGGGAAGGGCAGATACGCAGTATTTT,CASSEDGGRADTQYF
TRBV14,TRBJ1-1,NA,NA,TGTGCCAGCAGCCAAGGGAGGAGCACTGAAGCTTTCTTT,CASSQGRSTEAFF
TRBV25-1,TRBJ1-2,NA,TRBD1,TGTGCCAGCAGTGAAGGGCAGGGGGCCCGACATGGCTACACCTTC,CASSEGQGARHGYTF
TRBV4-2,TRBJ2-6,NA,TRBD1,TGTGCCAGCGGCCAAGGGGGCTCTGGGGCCAACGTCCAGACTTTC,CASGQGGSGANVQTF
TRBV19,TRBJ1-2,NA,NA,TGTGCCAGTAGTATCAGGGAATATGGCTACACCTTC,CASSIREYGYTF
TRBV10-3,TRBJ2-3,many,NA,TGTGCCATCAGTGAGTCGACAGATACGCAGTATTTT,CAISESTDTQYF
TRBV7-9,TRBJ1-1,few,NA,TGTGCCAGCAGCTTGCCCCCGGGGGGGAGCACTGAAGCTTTCTTT,CASSLPPGGSTEAFF
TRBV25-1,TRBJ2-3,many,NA,TGTGCCAGCAGTGGCCAGGGATCGACAGATACGCAGTATTTT,CASSGQGSTDTQYF
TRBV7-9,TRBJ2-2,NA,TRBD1,TGTGCCAGCAGCCCTCCGGGACAGGGGGCAACCTACTCTGGAAACACCGGGGGGCTGTTTTTT,CASSPPGQGATYSGNTGGLFF
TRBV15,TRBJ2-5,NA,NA,TGTGCCACCAGCAGCGACAGCCCTCAAGAGACCCAGTACTTC,CATSSDSPQETQYF
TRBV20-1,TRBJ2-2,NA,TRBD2,TGCAGTACGGGTAGCGGGAAGAACACCGGGGAGCTGTTTTTT,CSTGSGKNTGELFF
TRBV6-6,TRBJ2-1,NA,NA,TGTGCCAGCAGTTACCGCGAGACTAACGGTGAGCAGTTCTTC,CASSYRETNGEQFF
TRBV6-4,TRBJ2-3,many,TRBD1,TGTGCCAGCTCGCCCGACAGGGGGGGTTCAGATACGCAGTATTTT,CASSPDRGGSDTQYF
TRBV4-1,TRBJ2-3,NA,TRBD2,TGCGCCAGCAGCCAAGAGCTAGCGGGAGGAGTTGGAGATACGCAGTATTTT,CASSQELAGGVGDTQYF
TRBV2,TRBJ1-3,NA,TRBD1,TGTGCCGGAGGGACAGGGGAAACTGGAAACACCATATATTTT,CAGGTGETGNTIYF
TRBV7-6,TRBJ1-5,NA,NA,TGTGCCAGCAGCTTAGAAGCAGGGGATCAGCCCCAGCATTTT,CASSLEAGDQPQHF
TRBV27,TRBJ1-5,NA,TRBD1,TGTGCCAGCAGTTTTGGGACAGGCGGGGGACCCCAGCATTTT,CASSFGTGGGPQHF
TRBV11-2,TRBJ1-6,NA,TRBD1,TGTGCCAGCAGCCTAAGGCCGGACAGGGGTAATTCACCCCTCCACTTT,CASSLRPDRGNSPLHF
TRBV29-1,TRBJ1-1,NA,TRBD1,TGCAGCGGAGACAGGGGGACGGGGAACACTGAAGCTTTCTTT,CSGDRGTGNTEAFF
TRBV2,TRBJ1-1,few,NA,TGTGCCAGCAGTCGGGGGGCGAGGACTGAAGCTTTCTTT,CASSRGARTEAFF
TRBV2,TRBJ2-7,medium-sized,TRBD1,TGTGCCAGCAGACCGTTTGGGACAGAAGAGCAGTACTTC,CASRPFGTEEQYF
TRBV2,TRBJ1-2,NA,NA,TGTGCCAGCAAGAACCTTCAGTATGGCTACACCTTC,CASKNLQYGYTF
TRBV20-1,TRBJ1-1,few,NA,TGCACCGGGAACAGGGATGGGAACACTGAAGCTTTCTTT,CTGNRDGNTEAFF
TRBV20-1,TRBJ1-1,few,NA,TGCAGTGCCGGCGGGGCAGGGAGTATGAACACTGAAGCTTTCTTT,CSAGGAGSMNTEAFF
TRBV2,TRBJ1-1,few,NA,TGTGCCAGCAGTGAAATGGGGAACACTGAAGCTTTCTTT,CASSEMGNTEAFF
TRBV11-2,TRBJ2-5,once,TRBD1,TGTGCCAGCAGCCCCATTGGGACAGGGTTGTTTGAGACCCAGTACTTC,CASSPIGTGLFETQYF
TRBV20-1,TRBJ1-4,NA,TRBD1,TGCAGTGCAGATGGACAGGGGGCCTCTAATGAAAAACTGTTTTTT,CSADGQGASNEKLFF
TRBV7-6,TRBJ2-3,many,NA,TGTGCCAGCAGTTCGGACCCCCCTCGGACAGATACGCAGTATTTT,CASSSDPPRTDTQYF
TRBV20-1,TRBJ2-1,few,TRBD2,TGCAGTGCTCAGGTCCAGCGGGGCCACAATGAGCAGTTCTTC,CSAQVQRGHNEQFF
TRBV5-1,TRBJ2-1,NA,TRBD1,TGCGCCAGCAGCGCCGGGACAGGATACGAGCAGTTCTTC,CASSAGTGYEQFF
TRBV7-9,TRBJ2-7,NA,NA,TGTGCCAGCAGCCTCGGACATCGCGAACAGTACTTC,CASSLGHREQYF
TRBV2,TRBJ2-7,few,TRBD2,TGTGCCAGCACGCTAGCGGGGGAGGGCTACGAGCAGTACTTC,CASTLAGEGYEQYF
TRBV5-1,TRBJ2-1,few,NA,TGCGCCAGCAGCTTGTACGGAGGGGGCATTGAGCAGTTCTTC,CASSLYGGGIEQFF
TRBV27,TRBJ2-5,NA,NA,TGTGCCAGCAGTTCGAACAGGGTCGGCCAAGAGACCCAGTACTTC,CASSSNRVGQETQYF